This T cell receptor (beta chain) is drawn from a study of blood T cell repertoires in COVID-19. Across the study: Material from acute and convalescent COVID-19 was sourced from the United States, Italy and Spain.

A Seattle source enrolled patients during active infection and followed them longitudinally. Germline CDR1 and CDR2: LGHNA and YSLEER. The CDR3 loop spans 15 amino acids. The V end was cut by 0 bases, the J end by 5 bases, with 13 bases between. In the original processing: Counts of nucleated cells, estimated from reference gene primer amplification, were obtained. Sequencing was performed with immunoSEQ multiplex PCR; in TCRdb, only in-frame clones are kept and a portion is missing. For V, J and clone size, that table is used; D and trimming come from the DNA. The repertoire holds about 95,000 clones, with roughly 79% as singletons.

This rearrangement joins TRBV4-3 to TRBJ1-1, with D possibly being TRBD1 (5 bases). The receptor comes from a man older than 75 with COVID-19, enrolled during active disease. Sequencing used peripheral blood. The CDR3 nucleotides are TGCGCCAGCAGCCAAGATGCGGAGGGGAGGACTGAAGCTTTCTTT. Translating it yields CASSQDAEGRTEAFF.